The sample holds a few counts of the clone carrying this T cell receptor beta chain. Its matching antigen is unknown. This sample was taken from a study of blood T cells in healthy people across ages. Overall study context: Per two T cells, about one barcoded beta molecule was captured through template switching.

Germline assignment: CDR1 MNHNY and CDR2 SVGAGI (reference sequence). V shed 7 bases, J shed 6 bases, and the junction held 8 bases outside the gene matches. The CDR3 sequence is 15 residues long. A second PCR, run for about 6 to 12 cycles, used a sample-barcoded 5' primer plus a J-beta primer mix. TCRdb recomputed calls from the 5' RACE reads with MiXCR, one row per CDR3 protein. The repertoire holds 650,000 to 1,000,000 distinct CDR3 sequences, with around 45% as singletons. Study findings and constraints: It was the long-lived donors that had more naive CD4+ cells and higher diversity than aged donors. Expanded clonotype changes were possibly confounded by unknown donor CMV status.

In terms of origin and age, donors were healthy Caucasian individuals from Russia aged 6 to 90. This receptor was obtained from a man older than 75 in good health. The chain combines TRBV6-6 with TRBJ2-2; 10 bases line up with TRBD2. Material: blood. The CDR3 DNA reads as TGTGCCAGCACTGGGACTAGCGAGTTTTCCGGGGAGCTGTTTTTT. It translates to CASTGTSEFSGELFF.